A selection of T cell receptor beta chains follows, all from one sample in a study of T cell responses to AZD1222 COVID-19 vaccine. Sequencing used immunoSEQ multiplex PCR; TCRdb keeps in-frame clones, though not all of them. Of approximately 120,000 clones in the sample, approximately 90% were seen once. This sample comprised peripheral blood, obtained on day 0 of AZD1222 vaccination. These receptors were taken from an adult in good health. Both conserved end residues are part of each CDR3. D genes are given only for firm matches. Size tells how often a clone was seen (once, few, many) or the class of an expanded clone, and some rows leave it out.

clone_size,v_call,d_call,j_call,cdr3_length,cdr3_nt,cdr3_aa
.,TRBV2,.,TRBJ1-2,14,TGTGCCAGCAGTGAAGATGGGGGGGACTATGGCTACACCTTC,CASSEDGGDYGYTF
.,TRBV2,.,TRBJ2-3,15,TGTGCCAGCAGAGGGGTGTCTCGCCTCACAGATACGCAGTATTTT,CASRGVSRLTDTQYF
once,TRBV28,.,TRBJ1-4,15,TGTGCCAGCAGTTTCCGGCAGGCAACTAATGAAAAACTGTTTTTT,CASSFRQATNEKLFF
.,TRBV9,.,TRBJ2-6,14,TGTGCCAGCAGCGTCCAGGTTGGGGCCAACGTCCTGACTTTC,CASSVQVGANVLTF
.,TRBV28,TRBD1,TRBJ2-1,14,TGTGCCAGCAGTTCTGGACAGGGGGTATATGAGCAGTTCTTC,CASSSGQGVYEQFF
.,TRBV7-9,TRBD2,TRBJ2-1,15,TGTGCCAGCAGCTCGAGACTAGCGGGAGGGTATGAGCAGTTCTTC,CASSSRLAGGYEQFF
.,TRBV12-3/TRBV12-4,.,TRBJ2-3,13,TGTGCCAGCAGTTTATTCGACACAGATACGCAGTATTTT,CASSLFDTDTQYF
once,TRBV7-2,.,TRBJ2-2,14,TGTGCCAGCAGGCAAGACTGGGGTAGCGGGGAGCTGTTTTTT,CASRQDWGSGELFF
.,TRBV28,TRBD1,TRBJ2-6,18,TGTGCCAGCAGTTTATATGGACAGGGACTCTCTGGGGCCAACGTCCTGACTTTC,CASSLYGQGLSGANVLTF
.,TRBV6-5,.,TRBJ1-5,13,TGTGCCAGCAGGGTGGCAGCTAATCAGCCCCAGCATTTT,CASRVAANQPQHF
.,TRBV9,.,TRBJ2-1,14,TGTGCCAGCAGCGTAGAGGCCCTTGACAATGAGCAGTTCTTC,CASSVEALDNEQFF
.,TRBV27,TRBD2,TRBJ2-1,16,TGTGCCAGCAGTCCCCAGACTAGCGGAGACTACAATGAGCAGTTCTTC,CASSPQTSGDYNEQFF
.,TRBV5-1,.,TRBJ2-3,15,TGCGCCAGCAGCTTGGTAGGGCTGGGCACAGATACGCAGTATTTT,CASSLVGLGTDTQYF
.,TRBV6-1,.,TRBJ1-5,14,TGTGCCAGCAGTGAAAACGGCAGCTATCAGCCCCAGCATTTT,CASSENGSYQPQHF
.,TRBV29-1,.,TRBJ2-7,13,TGCAGCGTGGCCCGGGACGGCTCCTACGAGCAGTACTTC,CSVARDGSYEQYF
once,TRBV5-4,.,TRBJ1-2,13,TGTGCCAGCAGCTTGGACCCTAACTATGGCTACACCTTC,CASSLDPNYGYTF
.,TRBV2,.,TRBJ1-2,14,TGTGCCAGCAGTGAAGGGGGTCCCGGCGATAGCTACACCTTC,CASSEGGPGDSYTF
.,TRBV29-1,TRBD1,TRBJ1-1,12,TGCAGCGTGGGGACAGGGGGCACTGAAGCTTTCTTT,CSVGTGGTEAFF
.,TRBV13,.,TRBJ2-5,15,TGTGCCAGCAGCTTAGTTGGGGGATTTCAAGAGACCCAGTACTTC,CASSLVGGFQETQYF
.,TRBV15,TRBD1,TRBJ2-1,16,TGTGCCACCAGCAGAGATACACAGGGGACGCACAATGAGCAGTTCTTC,CATSRDTQGTHNEQFF
once,TRBV28,TRBD2,TRBJ2-3,15,TGTGCCAGCAGCGGGGGGGACGTCGGCACAGATACGCAGTATTTT,CASSGGDVGTDTQYF
once,TRBV7-2,TRBD1,TRBJ2-6,17,TGTGCCAGCAGCCAGCACGGGACAGCAACTGGGGCCAACGTCCTGACTTTC,CASSQHGTATGANVLTF
once,TRBV21-1,.,TRBJ1-1,18,TGTGCCAGCAGCAAAGGAGGGAAGCCAGGGATAGGGAACACTGAAGCTTTCTTT,CASSKGGKPGIGNTEAFF
.,TRBV7-2,TRBD2,TRBJ2-7,15,TGTGCCAGCAGCTTAGCCAGCGGGGACGCCTACGAGCAGTACTTC,CASSLASGDAYEQYF
.,TRBV28,.,TRBJ1-5,15,TGTGCCAGCAGTTCCCATCAGGGAGGCAATCAGCCCCAGCATTTT,CASSSHQGGNQPQHF
.,TRBV12-3/TRBV12-4,.,TRBJ1-2,13,TGTGCCAGCAGTCCGGACAGATCCTATGGCTACACCTTC,CASSPDRSYGYTF
.,TRBV27,TRBD1,TRBJ1-3,16,TGTGCCAGCAGCCCAGGGACAGGTACTTTCGGAAACACCATATATTTT,CASSPGTGTFGNTIYF
.,TRBV18,TRBD2,TRBJ2-2,19,TGTGCCAGCTCACCACTCTACACTAGCGGGGTACTTCGGCACGGGGAGCTGTTTTTT,CASSPLYTSGVLRHGELFF
.,TRBV14,.,TRBJ2-7,16,TGTGCCAGCAGTATGACAGGTAGTAGGGGGTCCTACGAGCAGTACTTC,CASSMTGSRGSYEQYF
.,TRBV7-9,.,TRBJ2-1,14,TGTGCCAGCAGCTTCGCCAGGGGCTTCAATGAGCAGTTCTTC,CASSFARGFNEQFF
.,TRBV6-5,.,TRBJ2-3,15,TGTGCCAGCAGTCATCCCCAGACTAATTGGGATACGCAGTATTTT,CASSHPQTNWDTQYF
few,TRBV28,.,TRBJ1-1,14,TGTGCCAGCAGTTCGGGGGCCCTGAACACTGAAGCTTTCTTT,CASSSGALNTEAFF
.,TRBV9,.,TRBJ2-3,17,TGTGCCAGCAGCGTAGCTGTCGGAGGGACGGCCACAGATACGCAGTATTTT,CASSVAVGGTATDTQYF
.,TRBV18,.,TRBJ1-1,18,TGTGCCAGCTCACCACTTCTCCCCACAGATTTAGGGAACACTGAAGCTTTCTTT,CASSPLLPTDLGNTEAFF
.,TRBV6-5,TRBD1,TRBJ1-6,15,TGTGCCAGCAGTTACTCCCGACAGGGTGATTCACCCCTCCACTTT,CASSYSRQGDSPLHF
.,TRBV5-5,.,TRBJ1-6,13,TGTGCCAGCAGCTTAAGTGCTGACTCACCCCTCCACTTT,CASSLSADSPLHF
.,TRBV28,TRBD2,TRBJ2-7,14,TGTGCCAGCAGTTTGCCGGGACTAAATTCGAGGCAGTACTTC,CASSLPGLNSRQYF
.,TRBV2,TRBD1,TRBJ2-3,14,TGTGCCAGCAAGTTAGGACAGGGGCCAGATACGCAGTATTTT,CASKLGQGPDTQYF
.,TRBV11-2,TRBD2,TRBJ2-3,18,TGTGCCAGCAGCTTCCCCAGGGGGAGCGGGAGGGGATCGAATACGCAGTATTTT,CASSFPRGSGRGSNTQYF
.,TRBV10-3,TRBD2,TRBJ2-1,14,TGTGCCACCTCTACTAGCGGGAGGGCTAATGAGCAGTTCTTC,CATSTSGRANEQFF
.,TRBV6-7,TRBD2,TRBJ2-5,18,TGTGCCAGCAGTAGGGGACTAGGGATATCCCAGGTCCAAGAGACCCAGTACTTC,CASSRGLGISQVQETQYF
many,TRBV2,TRBD1,TRBJ2-7,15,TGTGCCAGCAGTCCCCGGGACAGGTTCTCCTACGAGCAGTACTTC,CASSPRDRFSYEQYF
once,TRBV18,.,TRBJ1-3,16,TGTGCCAGCTCACCACAGGACAGCAACTCTGGAAACACCATATATTTT,CASSPQDSNSGNTIYF
.,TRBV9,.,TRBJ2-5,15,TGTGCCGGCAGCGTAGCCTTCGGACTGCAAGAGACCCAGTACTTC,CAGSVAFGLQETQYF
.,TRBV4-3,TRBD2,TRBJ2-1,13,TGCGCCAGCAGCCAAGTTTTCGGGAGGGAGCAGTTCTTC,CASSQVFGREQFF
.,TRBV28,.,TRBJ2-1,14,TGTGCCAGCAGTCCTCGGAATGTGTTCAATGAGCAGTTCTTC,CASSPRNVFNEQFF
.,TRBV6-6,TRBD1,TRBJ2-7,14,TGTGCCAGCAAGACAAACAGGGGGCCTCCCGAGCAGTACTTC,CASKTNRGPPEQYF
.,TRBV6-5,TRBD2,TRBJ2-5,13,TGTGCCAGTCGACTAGCGGGGAGCGAGACCCAGTACTTC,CASRLAGSETQYF
.,TRBV6-5,.,TRBJ2-3,13,TGTGCCCTCAGGGAACAGTCCACAGATACGCAGTATTTT,CALREQSTDTQYF
.,TRBV12-3/TRBV12-4,.,TRBJ1-4,11,TGTGCCAGCAGTTTGAGGGAAAAACTGTTTTTT,CASSLREKLFF